These 27 T cell receptor beta chains came from one sample sequenced in a study of CD8+ T cells in alopecia areata. Specified treatment: oral pan-JAK inhibitor, 5-10 mg twice daily. In each case, RNA was isolated and then reverse transcribed into cDNA as the sequencing template. Clones were sequenced by immunoSEQ multiplex PCR, and TCRdb holds only the in-frame ones, with some missing. The table lists over 150,000 clones, less than 70% of them singletons. The sequencing here drew on CD4+ T cells sorted from blood, taken at week 24, from a patient treated with tofacitinib. The receptors originated from a human donor with alopecia areata.

This clone was picked up a small number of times. The rearrangement links TRBV29-1 to TRBJ2-1, with TRBD2 matching 7 bases. V shed 8 bases and J 3 bases; nucleotides not matched to a gene: 4. The germline V gene has CDR1 SQVTM and CDR2 ANQGSEA. The CDR3 sequence is 12 residues long. The CDR3 protein is CSTRGDYNEQFF. DNA for the CDR3: TGCAGCACCCGGGGGGACTACAATGAGCAGTTCTTC.

V usage is TRBV29-1 and J usage is TRBJ1-2; D unresolved. V was shortened by 5 bases and J by 6 bases, with 13 bases between the two germline ends. The CDR3 has 12 residues. Germline V gene sequence: CDR1 SQVTM, CDR2 ANQGSEA. The CDR3 region has the DNA TGCAGCGTTACCTCCCCCTCGGATGGCTACACCTTC. Amino acids: CSVTSPSDGYTF. Full variable domain (outside the CDR3, taken from reference TRBV29-1 and TRBJ1-2): SAVISQKPSRDICQRGTSLTIQCQVDSQVTMMFWYRQQPGQSLTLIATANQGSEATYESGFVIDKFPISRPNLTFSTLTVSNMSPEDSSIYLCSVTSPSDGYTFGSGTRLTVV.

This clone was observed a handful of times. The chain couples TRBV29-1 to TRBJ1-2; 8 bases map to TRBD1. The V and J ends lost 4 bases and 6 bases, in that order; junction bases with no gene match: 13. Per the germline V gene, CDR1 is SQVTM and CDR2 is ANQGSEA. The CDR3 sequence is 15 residues long. The CDR3 protein is CSVGGRGLRVDGYTF. The DNA for the CDR3 is TGCAGCGTTGGGGGCAGGGGGCTTCGGGTGGATGGCTACACCTTC.

The chain employs TRBV15 and TRBJ2-7; D remains unclear. The CDR3 length is 12 residues. Germline-derived CDR1 and CDR2 are LNHNV and YYDKDF (reference sequence). V was clipped by 0 bases and J by 4 bases, with 4 bases between them. In nucleotides, the CDR3 is TGTGCCACCAGCAGAGAGGGTTACGAGCAGTACTTC. Protein: CATSREGYEQYF.

The chain employs TRBV10-3 and TRBJ2-2; D is undetermined. Deletions cut 9 bases from V and 2 bases from J, with 10 bases between. The CDR3 extends over 13 amino acids. In germline, CDR1 is ENHRY, CDR2 SYGVKD. The CDR3 DNA sequence: TGTGCCATTGACGGAATAAACACCGGGGAGCTGTTTTTT. Translating gives CAIDGINTGELFF.

This clone was seen a few times. This chain uses TRBV4-2 with TRBJ1-2; D uncertain. V lost 0 bases to trimming and J lost 8 bases, with 16 bases between them. Per germline, CDR1 LGHNA and CDR2 YNFKEQ. This CDR3 comprises 15 residues. The CDR3 nucleotides are TGTGCCAGCAGCCAAGATATGGACGGGGTTGACGGCTACACCTTC. Translation gives CASSQDMDGVDGYTF.

The chain recombines TRBV29-1 with TRBJ1-1, with D possibly being TRBD1 (6 bases). CDR1 is SQVTM, CDR2 ANQGSEA, per germline. The V end was cut by 7 bases, the J end by 7 bases, with 16 bases between. The CDR3 covers 12 residues. The CDR3 DNA reads as TGCAGCGCCTACAGGGATCAATTTGAAGCTTTCTTT. This codes for CSAYRDQFEAFF. Full variable domain (remainder filled in from reference TRBV29-1 and TRBJ1-1): SAVISQKPSRDICQRGTSLTIQCQVDSQVTMMFWYRQQPGQSLTLIATANQGSEATYESGFVIDKFPISRPNLTFSTLTVSNMSPEDSSIYLCSAYRDQFEAFFGQGTRLTVV.

This clone was seen more than once but under ten times. The rearrangement uses TRBV5-1 and TRBJ2-3; tentatively, D is TRBD1 (5 bases). Germline V gives CDR1 SGHRS, CDR2 YFSETQ. This CDR3 has 15 amino acids. V shed 5 bases and J shed 1 base, with 14 bases lying between them. The CDR3 loop reads CASSYQGGRTDTQYF. CDR3 DNA sequence: TGCGCCAGCAGTTATCAGGGCGGCCGCACAGATACGCAGTATTTT.

The genes are TRBV30 and TRBJ1-2; 9 bases are a match to TRBD1. The J segment lost 8 bases and the V segment lost 8 bases, leaving 12 bases of the junction unmatched. CDR3 length: 13 residues. The V gene's germline CDR1 is GTSNPN and CDR2 SVGIG (reference sequence). CDR3 nucleotides: TGTGCCAGATCGAGACAGGGGGGTTTCGGCTACACCTTC. It translates to CARSRQGGFGYTF.

The table lists this clone with a few counts. The gene calls are TRBV5-4 and TRBJ2-5, with D tentatively TRBD2 (7 bases). Trimming shortened V by 10 bases and J by 0 bases, and 10 bases separated the two germline ends. The CDR3 is 12 amino acids. The V gene's germline CDR1 is SGHNT and CDR2 YYREEE (reference sequence). DNA for the CDR3: TGTGCCGGGGGGGCTAACCAAGAGACCCAGTACTTC. It translates to CAGGANQETQYF.

The chain links TRBV23-1 to TRBJ2-5; 8 bases map to TRBD2. TRBV23-1 is given ORF status, its function remaining uncertain. The V gene end was trimmed by 0 bases and the J gene end by 4 bases; junction bases not matched to a gene: 4. The CDR3 is 15 amino acids. The CDR3: CASSQSSAGGETQYF. CDR3 DNA sequence: TGCGCCAGCAGTCAATCGTCGGCGGGGGGAGAGACCCAGTACTTC.

V usage is TRBV10-3 and J usage is TRBJ2-7; 11 bases line up with TRBD2. Germline V lookup: CDR1 ENHRY, CDR2 SYGVKD. The CDR3 covers 14 residues. V gave up 6 bases and J gave up 4 bases; unmatched junction bases: 5. Here the CDR3 DNA reads TGTGCCATCAGCCAGACTAGCGGGGTTTACGAGCAGTACTTC. Protein product: CAISQTSGVYEQYF.

This clone appeared a few times. This sequence joins TRBV30 and TRBJ2-5; D is uncertain. The end of the DNA is better explained by TRBJ2-7, so the J call may be wrong. This CDR3 comprises 13 residues. The germline gives CDR1 GTSNPN, CDR2 SVGIG (reference sequence). CDR3 protein: CAWSVYGYYEQYF. The CDR3 nucleotides read TGTGCCTGGAGTGTATACGGATACTACGAGCAGTACTTC.

The V and J genes are TRBV7-2 and TRBJ2-4; D is perhaps TRBD1 or TRBD2 (6 bases each). The CDR3 is 13 amino acids. Per the germline V gene, CDR1 is SGHTA and CDR2 is FQGNSA. V lost 1 base, J lost 12 bases, and 13 bases lay in between. CDR3 DNA sequence: TGTGCCAGCAGCTTAGATGGGGGGCTGAATCAGTACTTC. The encoded protein is CASSLDGGLNQYF.

This clone was detected a few times. The rearrangement uses TRBV7-2 and TRBJ2-3; D is possibly TRBD2 (7 bases). V was shortened by 8 bases and J by 2 bases, with 20 bases between the two germline ends. CDR1 SGHTA and CDR2 FQGNSA come from the germline V gene. The CDR3 consists of 16 residues. CDR3 bases: TGTGCCAGCCAAGGCAGTGCGGGGGCCCTCACAGATACGCAGTATTTT. Amino acids: CASQGSAGALTDTQYF.

The chain carries TRBV10-3 and TRBJ2-7, with 7 bases matching TRBD1. Looked up from germline, CDR1 is ENHRY and CDR2 is SYGVKD. Losses at the gene ends were 10 bases for V and 3 bases for J; bases not matched to a gene: 9. This CDR3 has 13 residues. The DNA of the CDR3 is TGTGCCAGCCGGACAGGCGAGGGCTACGAGCAGTACTTC. This sequence encodes CASRTGEGYEQYF.

CDR3 bases: TGTGCCAGCAGCAGGCGGGTAACGAACACTGAAGCTTTCTTT. Its translation is CASSRRVTNTEAFF. This chain joins TRBV13 and TRBJ1-1; unclear D gene. V was clipped by 5 bases and J by 1 base, with 11 bases between them. Per germline, CDR1 PRHDT and CDR2 FYEKMQ (reference sequence). The CDR3 runs to 14 residues.

Remarks on this clone: The same CDR3 is also encoded by other DNA sequences in this sample. The V call is TRBV5-1, the J call TRBJ2-3; TRBD1 agrees at 7 bases. Unmatched junction bases numbered 1, after V lost 0 bases and J lost 3 bases. The CDR3 spans 14 residues. Germline V gene lookup returns CDR1 SGHRS and CDR2 YFSETQ. The CDR3 DNA reads as TGCGCCAGCAGCTTGGGGGACAGTACAGATACGCAGTATTTT. It is translated as CASSLGDSTDTQYF.

The genes are TRBV15 and TRBJ1-1; TRBD1 might be the D (6 bases). This CDR3 has 13 amino acids. The V end was cut by 4 bases, the J end by 10 bases, with 16 bases between. CDR1 and CDR2 from the germline V gene are LNHNV and YYDKDF (reference sequence). The CDR3 DNA reads TGTGCCACCAGCACTAGGACAGACACAGGAGCTTTCTTT. This codes for CATSTRTDTGAFF. The full variable domain, with the rest looked up from reference TRBV15 and TRBJ1-1, is DAMVIQNPRYQVTQFGKPVTLSCSQTLNHNVMYWYQQKSSQAPKLLFHYYDKDFNNEADTPDNFQSRRPNTSFCFLDIRSPGLGDTAMYLCATSTRTDTGAFFGQGTRLTVV.

This chain connects TRBV29-1 to TRBJ1-1; no firm D call. This CDR3 region has 13 residues. The germline V gene has CDR1 SQVTM and CDR2 ANQGSEA. The V gene lost 4 bases and the J gene lost 2 bases, with 11 bases spanning the gap. Written as DNA, the CDR3 is TGCAGCGTTGGGGTCGCGGGTAACACTGAAGCTTTCTTT. This translates into CSVGVAGNTEAFF.

This sequence joins TRBV6-1 and TRBJ1-6, with a tentative D call TRBD1 (5 bases). The V gene's germline CDR1 is MNHNS and CDR2 SASEGT. This CDR3 spans 16 amino acids. Trimming took off 3 bases at V and 0 bases at J, with 9 bases between the two ends. The CDR3 is CASSEDIRSYNSPLHF. The CDR3 coding sequence is TGTGCCAGCAGTGAGGACATCCGCTCCTATAATTCACCCCTCCACTTT.

Remarks on this clone: In the same sample, other DNA sequences code for this CDR3. CDR3 residues: CASSLFYPGETQYF. The CDR3 DNA sequence: TGCGCCAGCAGCTTGTTTTATCCCGGGGAGACCCAGTACTTC. V usage is TRBV5-1 and J usage is TRBJ2-5; no definite D call. Trimming took off 1 base at V and 5 bases at J, with 12 bases between the two ends. The CDR3 is made up of 14 amino acids. Per germline, CDR1 SGHRS and CDR2 YFSETQ.

This clone was seen once. The chain joins TRBV5-1 to TRBJ2-5; 8 bases are a match to TRBD2. V shed 6 bases, J shed 3 bases, and the junction held 4 bases outside the gene matches. The CDR3 contains 13 residues. CDR1 is SGHRS and CDR2 is YFSETQ in the germline V gene. CDR3 nucleotides: TGCGCCAGCACGACGGGACTAGAAGAGACCCAGTACTTC. This encodes CASTTGLEETQYF.

The V gene is TRBV11-3, the J gene TRBJ2-5; 7 positions match TRBD2. The CDR3 is 14 residues long. Germline V gives CDR1 SGHNT, CDR2 YENEEA. J lost 5 bases, V lost 2 bases, and 5 bases had no gene match. The CDR3 here is CASSLSNGGETQYF. The CDR3, as DNA: TGTGCCAGCAGCTTATCCAACGGGGGGGAGACCCAGTACTTC.

As to this clone: This may come from a read error, since a much larger clone is one base off. The rearrangement uses TRBV19 and TRBJ2-7, with D unclear. This CDR3 has 11 residues. Deletions cut 4 bases from V and 3 bases from J, with 4 bases between. From germline, CDR1 is LNHDA and CDR2 SQIVND (reference sequence). The CDR3 sequence: CASSSRYEQYF. The DNA for the CDR3 is TGTGCCAGTAGTAGCCGCTACGAGCAGTACTTC.

The chain recombines TRBV25-1 with TRBJ2-5; a possible D gene is TRBD1 (6 bases). This CDR3 contains 14 residues. CDR1 is MGHDK, CDR2 SYGVNS, per germline. The V and J ends lost 5 bases and 3 bases respectively, with 13 bases between them. CDR3 in DNA: TGTGCCAGCAGTAGACCGGGACACAAAGAGACCCAGTACTTC. It codes for CASSRPGHKETQYF.

This clone was seen a few times. V and J are TRBV5-6 and TRBJ2-1; D ambiguous. The CDR3 has 14 amino acids. Germline assignment: CDR1 SGHDT and CDR2 YYEEEE. Trimming shortened V by 0 bases and J by 8 bases, and 12 bases separated the two germline ends. The CDR3 sequence is CASSLGLLFDEQFF. The CDR3 DNA follows: TGTGCCAGCAGCTTGGGTCTCCTATTCGATGAGCAGTTCTTC.